Listed below are T cell receptor beta chains from one sample, sequenced in a study of T cells in Graves' hyperthyroidism and ophthalmopathy. TCRdb used MiXCR to reprocess the multiplex PCR reads, holding one entry per CDR3 protein. Of 300,000 to 450,000 distinct CDR3 sequences listed, roughly 14% were seen once; the top ten hold under 25%. Material for sequencing was blood. Receptors originate from a man younger than 45 with Graves' hyperthyroidism that later progressed to Graves' ophthalmopathy. CDR3s include the opening cysteine and the closing phenylalanine or tryptophan. The D gene is left open where the match is weak. Some rows have no size entry. The others give once, few or many, or a class for an expanded clone.

D: .; size: .; J: TRBJ1-6; V: TRBV7-9; DNA: TGTGCCAGCAGCTTAGCTGGTAGGGGATTCTCACCCCTCCACTTT; CDR3: CASSLAGRGFSPLHF
D: .; size: many; J: TRBJ1-5; V: TRBV12-3/TRBV12-4; DNA: TGTGCCAGCAGTCCCCACAATCAGCCCCAGCATTTT; CDR3: CASSPHNQPQHF
D: .; size: .; J: TRBJ2-2; V: TRBV9; DNA: TGTGCCAGCAGCGTCTCGGGCAGGGGAAATGTCGGGGAGCTGTTTTTT; CDR3: CASSVSGRGNVGELFF
D: .; size: many; J: TRBJ2-3; V: TRBV29-1; DNA: TGCAGCGTTGAAGATCGGAGCGACTACTTCACAGATACGCAGTATTTT; CDR3: CSVEDRSDYFTDTQYF
D: TRBD1; size: many; J: TRBJ2-7; V: TRBV7-9; DNA: TGTGCCAGCAGCGTGGGACAGGGGTTCGACGAGCAGTACTTC; CDR3: CASSVGQGFDEQYF
D: TRBD1; size: many; J: TRBJ2-6; V: TRBV11-2; DNA: TGTGCCAGCACCCCCACCCACCCAAGGGGGCCTGGGGCCAACGTCCTGACTTTC; CDR3: CASTPTHPRGPGANVLTF
D: TRBD1; size: many; J: TRBJ1-6; V: TRBV6-1; DNA: TGTGCCAGCAGTGAAGCGGGGACAGGGATCGGTTCACCCCTCCACTTT; CDR3: CASSEAGTGIGSPLHF
D: .; size: .; J: TRBJ1-6; V: TRBV12-3/TRBV12-4; DNA: TGTGCCGTCGGGAGAACCCTCTATAATTCACCCCTCCACTTT; CDR3: CAVGRTLYNSPLHF
D: TRBD2; size: few; J: TRBJ2-2; V: TRBV27; DNA: TGTGCCAGCAGTTTTCAGCGGGGAACCGGGGAGCTGTTTTTT; CDR3: CASSFQRGTGELFF
D: .; size: few; J: TRBJ1-1; V: TRBV6-4; DNA: TGTGCCAGCTGGTGGGGATTGAACACTGAAGCTTTCTTT; CDR3: CASWWGLNTEAFF
D: .; size: many; J: TRBJ1-5; V: TRBV5-1; DNA: TGCGCCAGCAGACTCGGGACGGGCAATCAGCCCCAGCATTTT; CDR3: CASRLGTGNQPQHF
D: TRBD1; size: many; J: TRBJ2-7; V: TRBV6-1; DNA: TGTGCCAGCTCGAACCAGGGACAGGCCTACGAGCAGTACTTC; CDR3: CASSNQGQAYEQYF
D: TRBD1; size: few; J: TRBJ1-2; V: TRBV5-5; DNA: TGTGCCAGCAGCGGGGGACAGGGCTACGGCTACACCTTC; CDR3: CASSGGQGYGYTF
D: TRBD1; size: many; J: TRBJ2-2; V: TRBV6-2/TRBV6-3; DNA: TGTGCCAGCAGTCCCCCCCGACAGGGTCCGAACACCGGGGAGCTGTTTTTT; CDR3: CASSPPRQGPNTGELFF
D: .; size: .; J: TRBJ2-7; V: TRBV9; DNA: TGTGCCAGCAGCGTAGGGGACAAGGCATACGAGCAGTACTTC; CDR3: CASSVGDKAYEQYF
D: TRBD1; size: many; J: TRBJ1-2; V: TRBV9; DNA: TGTGCCAGCAGCGTAGGGGCAGGGGGCGCCCGAGGATACTATGGCTACACCTTC; CDR3: CASSVGAGGARGYYGYTF
D: .; size: .; J: TRBJ1-1; V: TRBV29-1; DNA: TGCAGCGGCAGCAGGAAAAACACTGAAGCTTTCTTT; CDR3: CSGSRKNTEAFF
D: .; size: .; J: TRBJ1-2; V: TRBV7-7; DNA: TGTGCCAGCTTCCCGACTCCCACTAACTATGGCTACACCTTC; CDR3: CASFPTPTNYGYTF
D: TRBD2; size: few; J: TRBJ2-7; V: TRBV7-6; DNA: TGTGCCAGCAGCTTGACTAGCGGGGTTTACGAGCAGTACTTC; CDR3: CASSLTSGVYEQYF
D: .; size: .; J: TRBJ1-3; V: TRBV5-1; DNA: TGCGCCAGCAGCTATTCAGTGCTCTCTGGAAACACCATATATTTT; CDR3: CASSYSVLSGNTIYF
D: .; size: many; J: TRBJ1-4; V: TRBV20-1; DNA: TGCAGTGCTACCCAGGGTTTCGGTAATGAAAAACTGTTTTTT; CDR3: CSATQGFGNEKLFF
D: TRBD2; size: .; J: TRBJ2-7; V: TRBV19; DNA: TGTGCCAGTTCCACAGCGGGGACTAGCTCCTACGAGCAGTACTTC; CDR3: CASSTAGTSSYEQYF
D: .; size: many; J: TRBJ1-1; V: TRBV18; DNA: TGTGCCAGCTCACAATCAGGAATGAACACTGAAGCTTTCTTT; CDR3: CASSQSGMNTEAFF
D: TRBD1; size: many; J: TRBJ1-2; V: TRBV12-3/TRBV12-4; DNA: TGTGCCAGCAGTTTGACAGGGGCGCTTTCTTACCGTGTGTATGGCTACACCTTC; CDR3: CASSLTGALSYRVYGYTF
D: .; size: many; J: TRBJ2-7; V: TRBV9; DNA: TGTGCCAGCAGCGCCTACCTTGGGGGCAACGAGCAGTACTTC; CDR3: CASSAYLGGNEQYF
D: TRBD1; size: .; J: TRBJ1-2; V: TRBV5-5; DNA: TGTGCCAGCAGCTTCCCAGGGGGCACTGGCTACACCTTC; CDR3: CASSFPGGTGYTF
D: .; size: many; J: TRBJ2-1; V: TRBV30; DNA: TGTGCCTGGAGTGTACGAAGGGTGGATGTTGAGCAGTTCTTC; CDR3: CAWSVRRVDVEQFF
D: TRBD1; size: many; J: TRBJ1-1; V: TRBV11-3; DNA: TGTGCCAGCAGAACCGACAGGGGCAGTGAAGCTTTCTTT; CDR3: CASRTDRGSEAFF
D: TRBD1; size: many; J: TRBJ1-2; V: TRBV3-1; DNA: TGTGCCAGCAGCCAAGGACAGGGAATCTATGGCTACACCTTC; CDR3: CASSQGQGIYGYTF
D: .; size: few; J: TRBJ1-6; V: TRBV18; DNA: TGTGCCAGCTCACAGGGGAAGGATTCACCCCTCCACTTT; CDR3: CASSQGKDSPLHF
D: .; size: many; J: TRBJ2-5; V: TRBV11-1; DNA: TGTGCCAGCAGCCTGACAGGCGCAGAGACCCAGTACTTC; CDR3: CASSLTGAETQYF
D: .; size: many; J: TRBJ2-3; V: TRBV20-1; DNA: TGCAGTGCTAGATCCGGGAGTCGGGGAACAGATACGCAGTATTTT; CDR3: CSARSGSRGTDTQYF
D: .; size: few; J: TRBJ1-2; V: TRBV30; DNA: TGTGCCTGGAGCAGGGATAGCCATGGCTACACCTTC; CDR3: CAWSRDSHGYTF
D: .; size: few; J: TRBJ2-1; V: TRBV27; DNA: TGTGCCAGCAGTTTCATCGGGGACGCCCAGTTCTTC; CDR3: CASSFIGDAQFF
D: TRBD1; size: many; J: TRBJ1-4; V: TRBV28; DNA: TGTGCCAGCAGTCTCGACAGGGGGCTTGAAAAACTGTTTTTT; CDR3: CASSLDRGLEKLFF
D: .; size: many; J: TRBJ1-5; V: TRBV11-2; DNA: TGTGCCAGCAGCTTAGGGGACCAGATCCTAAATCAGCCCCAGCATTTT; CDR3: CASSLGDQILNQPQHF
D: .; size: .; J: TRBJ1-1; V: TRBV6-5; DNA: TGTGCCAGCAGTTACCCCGGCGGCACTGAAGCTTTCTTT; CDR3: CASSYPGGTEAFF
D: TRBD1; size: many; J: TRBJ2-5; V: TRBV28; DNA: TGTGCCAGCAGTTTAGGACAGGGGCTAGAGACCCAGTACTTC; CDR3: CASSLGQGLETQYF
D: .; size: .; J: TRBJ1-6; V: TRBV7-2; DNA: TGTGCCAGCAGCTTATTGATGGGGCACAATTCACCCCTCCACTTT; CDR3: CASSLLMGHNSPLHF
D: TRBD1; size: .; J: TRBJ1-6; V: TRBV4-2; DNA: TGTGCCAGCAGCCAAGAAGAGGGACAGTTTAATTCACCCCTCCACTTT; CDR3: CASSQEEGQFNSPLHF
D: TRBD2; size: many; J: TRBJ2-1; V: TRBV11-2; DNA: TGTGCCAGCAGCTGGGGGGGTATCTCCTACAATGAGCAGTTCTTC; CDR3: CASSWGGISYNEQFF
D: .; size: .; J: TRBJ2-2; V: TRBV2; DNA: TGTGCCAGCAGTATGGGACACCGAAGGGACACCGGGGAGCTGTTTTTT; CDR3: CASSMGHRRDTGELFF
D: TRBD1; size: few; J: TRBJ2-7; V: TRBV19; DNA: TGTGCCAGTAGTATCGGGACAGGGGATTTGTACGAGCAGTACTTC; CDR3: CASSIGTGDLYEQYF
D: TRBD1; size: many; J: TRBJ2-7; V: TRBV28; DNA: TGTGCCAGCAGTGGGACAGGAAGACTCTCCTACGAGCAGTACTTC; CDR3: CASSGTGRLSYEQYF
D: .; size: many; J: TRBJ1-5; V: TRBV2; DNA: TGTGCCAGCAGACCTGACGGGAATCAGCCCCAGCATTTT; CDR3: CASRPDGNQPQHF
D: TRBD2; size: many; J: TRBJ2-4; V: TRBV12-3/TRBV12-4; DNA: TGTGCCAGCAGTTTAGTGGAGGGAGGGAAAAACATTCAGTACTTC; CDR3: CASSLVEGGKNIQYF
D: TRBD1; size: .; J: TRBJ1-4; V: TRBV6-1; DNA: TGTGCCAGCAGACGGGACAGTGGGGGTGAAAAACTGTTTTTT; CDR3: CASRRDSGGEKLFF
D: .; size: many; J: TRBJ1-2; V: TRBV7-9; DNA: TGTGCCAGCAGCTCCGACCGAGGGGCATTCTATGGCTACACCTTC; CDR3: CASSSDRGAFYGYTF
D: .; size: few; J: TRBJ2-2; V: TRBV6-4; DNA: TGTGCCAGCAGTGACTCGACAGGATACACCGGGGAGCTGTTTTTT; CDR3: CASSDSTGYTGELFF
D: .; size: .; J: TRBJ1-5; V: TRBV12-3/TRBV12-4; DNA: TGTGCCAGCAGTTTAGACGGTTTCAATCAGCCCCAGCATTTT; CDR3: CASSLDGFNQPQHF
D: .; size: many; J: TRBJ1-5; V: TRBV3-1; DNA: TGTGCCAGCGACTCGGGGCAGGGGCCCCAGCATTTT; CDR3: CASDSGQGPQHF
D: .; size: many; J: TRBJ2-5; V: TRBV6-1; DNA: TGTGCCACCTCGGGGGTCGAAGAGACCCAGTACTTC; CDR3: CATSGVEETQYF
D: .; size: .; J: TRBJ1-2; V: TRBV3-1; DNA: TGTGCCAGCAGACAAGGTGGGGGGGACTATGGCTACACCTTC; CDR3: CASRQGGGDYGYTF
D: .; size: many; J: TRBJ2-1; V: TRBV5-1; DNA: TGCGCCAGCAGCTTGGGAGGATATCGTCAGAATGAGCAGTTCTTC; CDR3: CASSLGGYRQNEQFF
D: .; size: many; J: TRBJ2-7; V: TRBV6-2/TRBV6-3; DNA: TGTGCCAGCAGTCCCGACAGGGACTTGTCCTACGAGCAGTACTTC; CDR3: CASSPDRDLSYEQYF
D: .; size: many; J: TRBJ2-3; V: TRBV3-1; DNA: TGTGCCAGCAGCCAAGTGGGTCACACCACAGATACGCAGTATTTT; CDR3: CASSQVGHTTDTQYF
D: TRBD1; size: many; J: TRBJ1-1; V: TRBV12-3/TRBV12-4; DNA: TGTGCCAGCAGTTTGGGGGACAGTGGGAACACTGAAGCTTTCTTT; CDR3: CASSLGDSGNTEAFF